This entry is about one T cell receptor beta chain. The CDR3 covers 14 residues. Trimming cost V 3 bases and J 4 bases, with 9 bases left between them. Per the germline V gene, CDR1 is SGHAT and CDR2 is FQNNGV. This sample is drawn from a study of blood T cell repertoires in COVID-19. Study as a whole: Material from acute and convalescent COVID-19 was sourced from the United States, Italy and Spain. The analysed material was cDNA or gDNA that came from T cells, B-cell-depleted T cells, or PBMCs.

Authors' data handling: The assay estimated nucleated cells by amplifying reference gene primers. The data were produced by immunoSEQ multiplex PCR, yet TCRdb's version contains in-frame clones alone and is incomplete. V, J and clone size derive from that table, while D and trimming were established from the DNA sequence. The data show 70,000 to 95,000 clones, 70% to 90% seen once. The sequence derives from a man at least 80 years old with active or convalescent COVID-19. The chain has TRBV11-2 and TRBJ2-2, with a weak D call TRBD1 (6 bases). The sequenced sample consisted of peripheral blood. The CDR3 DNA reads as TGTGCCAGCAGCTTTCAGGGGAGCACCGGGGAGCTGTTTTTT. Protein: CASSFQGSTGELFF.